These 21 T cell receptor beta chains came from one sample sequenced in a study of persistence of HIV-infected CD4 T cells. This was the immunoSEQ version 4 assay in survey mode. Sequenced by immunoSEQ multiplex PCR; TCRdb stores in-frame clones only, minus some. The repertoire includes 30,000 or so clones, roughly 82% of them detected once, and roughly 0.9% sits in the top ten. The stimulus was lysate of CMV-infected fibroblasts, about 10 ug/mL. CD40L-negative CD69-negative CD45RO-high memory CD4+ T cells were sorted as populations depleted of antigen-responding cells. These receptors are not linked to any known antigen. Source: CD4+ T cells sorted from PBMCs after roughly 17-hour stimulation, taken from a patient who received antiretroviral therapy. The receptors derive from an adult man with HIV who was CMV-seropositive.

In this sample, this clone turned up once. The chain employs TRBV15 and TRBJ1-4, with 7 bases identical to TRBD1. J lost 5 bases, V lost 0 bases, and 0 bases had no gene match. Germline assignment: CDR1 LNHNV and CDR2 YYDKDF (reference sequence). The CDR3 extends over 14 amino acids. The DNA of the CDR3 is TGTGCCACCAGCAGAGACAGGGGGAATGAAAAACTGTTTTTT. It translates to CATSRDRGNEKLFF.

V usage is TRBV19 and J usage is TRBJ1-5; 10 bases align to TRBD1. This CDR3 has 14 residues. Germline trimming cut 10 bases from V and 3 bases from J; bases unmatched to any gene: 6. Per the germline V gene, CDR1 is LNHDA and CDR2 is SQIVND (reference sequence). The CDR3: CATQGQGYNQPQHF. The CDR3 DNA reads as TGTGCCACCCAGGGACAGGGGTACAATCAGCCCCAGCATTTT. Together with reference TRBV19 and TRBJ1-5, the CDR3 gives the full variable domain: DGGITQSPKYLFRKEGQNVTLSCEQNLNHDAMYWYRQDPGQGLRLIYYSQIVNDFQKGDIAEGYSVSREKKESFPLTVTSAQKNPTAFYLCATQGQGYNQPQHFGDGTRLSIL.

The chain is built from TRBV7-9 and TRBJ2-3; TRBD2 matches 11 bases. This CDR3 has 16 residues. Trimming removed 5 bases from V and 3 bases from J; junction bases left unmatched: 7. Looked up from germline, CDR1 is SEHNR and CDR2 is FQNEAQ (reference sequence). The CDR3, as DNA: TGTGCCAGCAGCAGAATAGCGGGGGGGCGTACAGATACGCAGTATTTT. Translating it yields CASSRIAGGRTDTQYF.

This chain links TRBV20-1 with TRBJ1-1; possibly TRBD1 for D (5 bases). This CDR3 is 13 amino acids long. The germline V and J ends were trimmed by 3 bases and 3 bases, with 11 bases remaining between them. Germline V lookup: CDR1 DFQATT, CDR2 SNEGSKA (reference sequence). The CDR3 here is CSASSSGYTEAFF. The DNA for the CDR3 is TGCAGTGCTAGTTCGTCAGGGTACACTGAAGCTTTCTTT.

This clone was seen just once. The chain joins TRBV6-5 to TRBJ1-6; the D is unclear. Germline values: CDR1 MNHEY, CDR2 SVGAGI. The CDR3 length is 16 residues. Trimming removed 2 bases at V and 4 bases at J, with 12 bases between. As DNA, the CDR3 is TGTGCCAGCAGTTACGAGAGGACGGTTTATAATTCACCCCTCCACTTT. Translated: CASSYERTVYNSPLHF.

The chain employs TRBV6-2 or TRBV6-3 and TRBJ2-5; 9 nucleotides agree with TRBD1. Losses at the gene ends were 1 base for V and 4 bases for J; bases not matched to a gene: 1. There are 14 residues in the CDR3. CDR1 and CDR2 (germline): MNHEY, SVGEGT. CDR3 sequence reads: CASSYLQGAETQYF. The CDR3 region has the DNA TGTGCCAGCAGTTACTTACAGGGGGCAGAGACCCAGTACTTC.

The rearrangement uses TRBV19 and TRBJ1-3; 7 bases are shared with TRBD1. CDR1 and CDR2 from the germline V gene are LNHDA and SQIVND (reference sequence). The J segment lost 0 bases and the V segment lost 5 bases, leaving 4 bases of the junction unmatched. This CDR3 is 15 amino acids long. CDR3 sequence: CASSPQGGSGNTIYF. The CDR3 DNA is TGTGCCAGTAGTCCCCAGGGGGGCTCTGGAAACACCATATATTTT.

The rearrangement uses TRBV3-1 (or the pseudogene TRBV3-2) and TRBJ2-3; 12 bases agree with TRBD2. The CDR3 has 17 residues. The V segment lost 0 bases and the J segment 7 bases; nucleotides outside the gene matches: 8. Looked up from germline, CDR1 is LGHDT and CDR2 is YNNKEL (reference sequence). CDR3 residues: CASSQDRLAGVSYTQYF. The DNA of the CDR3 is TGTGCCAGCAGCCAAGACCGACTAGCGGGGGTATCATATACGCAGTATTTT.

CDR3 nucleotides: TGTGCCATCAAAGATAGCTCTGGAAACACCATATATTTT. It encodes CAIKDSSGNTIYF. The rearrangement joins TRBV10-3 to TRBJ1-3; D not resolved. The CDR3 totals 13 residues. V was cut by 7 bases and J by 0 bases, with 7 bases left in between. Germline CDR1 ENHRY, CDR2 SYGVKD.

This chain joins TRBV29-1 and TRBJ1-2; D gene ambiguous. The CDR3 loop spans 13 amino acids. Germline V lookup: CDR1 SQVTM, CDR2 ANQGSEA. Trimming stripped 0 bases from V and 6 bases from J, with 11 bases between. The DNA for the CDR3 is TGCAGCGTTGAAGAAAGGAGTTCGCATGGCTACACCTTC. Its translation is CSVEERSSHGYTF.

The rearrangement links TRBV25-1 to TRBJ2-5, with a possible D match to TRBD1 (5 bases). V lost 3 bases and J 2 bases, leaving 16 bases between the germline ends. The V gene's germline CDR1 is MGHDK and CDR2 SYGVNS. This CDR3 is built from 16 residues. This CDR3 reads CASSDPDRIQQETQYF. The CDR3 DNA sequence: TGTGCCAGCAGTGACCCCGACAGAATTCAACAAGAGACCCAGTACTTC.

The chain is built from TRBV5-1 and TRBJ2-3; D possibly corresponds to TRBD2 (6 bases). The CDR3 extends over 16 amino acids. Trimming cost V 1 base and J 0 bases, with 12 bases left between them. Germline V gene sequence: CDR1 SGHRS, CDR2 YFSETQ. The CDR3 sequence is CASSLRAGPSTDTQYF. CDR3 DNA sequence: TGCGCCAGCAGCTTGCGCGCGGGGCCCAGCACAGATACGCAGTATTTT.

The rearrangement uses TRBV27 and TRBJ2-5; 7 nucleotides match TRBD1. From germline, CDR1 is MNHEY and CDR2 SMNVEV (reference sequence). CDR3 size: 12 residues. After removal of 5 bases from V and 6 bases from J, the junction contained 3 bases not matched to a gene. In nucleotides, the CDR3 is TGTGCCAGCAGTGACAGGGCGAAGACCCAGTACTTC. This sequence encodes CASSDRAKTQYF.

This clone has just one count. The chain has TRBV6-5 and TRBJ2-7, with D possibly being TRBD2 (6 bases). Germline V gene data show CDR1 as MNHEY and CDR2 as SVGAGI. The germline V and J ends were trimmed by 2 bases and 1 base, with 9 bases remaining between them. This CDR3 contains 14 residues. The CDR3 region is CASSYGGISYEQYF. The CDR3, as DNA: TGTGCCAGCAGTTACGGGGGGATTTCCTACGAGCAGTACTTC.

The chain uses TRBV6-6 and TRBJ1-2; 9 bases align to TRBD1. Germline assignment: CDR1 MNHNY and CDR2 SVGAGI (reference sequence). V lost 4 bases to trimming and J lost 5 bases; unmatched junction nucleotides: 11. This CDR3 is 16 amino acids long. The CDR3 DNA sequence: TGTGCCAGCAGTTCGGCCGGGACAGGGCTTTCTTATGGCTACACCTTC. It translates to CASSSAGTGLSYGYTF.

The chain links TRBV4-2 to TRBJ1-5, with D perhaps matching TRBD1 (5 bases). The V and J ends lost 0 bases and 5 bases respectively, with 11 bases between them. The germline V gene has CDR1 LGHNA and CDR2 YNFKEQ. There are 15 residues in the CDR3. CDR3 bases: TGTGCCAGCAGCCAAGATTGGGACCTCGATCAGCCCCAGCATTTT. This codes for CASSQDWDLDQPQHF.

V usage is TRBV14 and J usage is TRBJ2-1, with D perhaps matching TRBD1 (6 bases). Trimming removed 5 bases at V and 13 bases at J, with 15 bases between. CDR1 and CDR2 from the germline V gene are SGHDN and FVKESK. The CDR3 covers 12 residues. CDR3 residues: CASSAKGVRQFF. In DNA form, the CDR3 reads TGTGCCAGCAGCGCAAAGGGGGTACGACAGTTCTTC.

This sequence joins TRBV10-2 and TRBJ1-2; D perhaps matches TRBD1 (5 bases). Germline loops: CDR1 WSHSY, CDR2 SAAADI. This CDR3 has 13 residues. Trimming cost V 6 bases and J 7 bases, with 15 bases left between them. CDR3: CASSDPGAGGYTF. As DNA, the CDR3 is TGCGCCAGCAGCGACCCCGGGGCCGGTGGCTACACCTTC.

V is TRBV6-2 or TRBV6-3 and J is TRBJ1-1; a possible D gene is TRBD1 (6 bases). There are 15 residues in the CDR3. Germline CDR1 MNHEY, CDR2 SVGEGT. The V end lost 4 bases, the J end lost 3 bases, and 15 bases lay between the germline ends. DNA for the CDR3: TGTGCCAGCAGTTCCAACCCCTACAGGGACACTGAAGCTTTCTTT. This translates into CASSSNPYRDTEAFF.

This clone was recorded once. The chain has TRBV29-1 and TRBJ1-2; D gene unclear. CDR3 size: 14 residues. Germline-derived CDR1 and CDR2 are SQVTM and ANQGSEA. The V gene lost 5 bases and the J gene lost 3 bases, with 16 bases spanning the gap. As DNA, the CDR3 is TGCAGCGTTCGCGCGCCGAACCGGGACTATGGCTACACCTTC. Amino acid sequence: CSVRAPNRDYGYTF.

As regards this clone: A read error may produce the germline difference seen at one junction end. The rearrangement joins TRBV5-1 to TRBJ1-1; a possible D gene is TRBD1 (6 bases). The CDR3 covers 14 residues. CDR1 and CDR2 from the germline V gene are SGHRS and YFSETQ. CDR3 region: CASSPGHLKTEAFF. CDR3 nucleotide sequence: TGCGCCAGCAGCCCGGGACACCTGAAGACTGAAGCTTTCTTT.